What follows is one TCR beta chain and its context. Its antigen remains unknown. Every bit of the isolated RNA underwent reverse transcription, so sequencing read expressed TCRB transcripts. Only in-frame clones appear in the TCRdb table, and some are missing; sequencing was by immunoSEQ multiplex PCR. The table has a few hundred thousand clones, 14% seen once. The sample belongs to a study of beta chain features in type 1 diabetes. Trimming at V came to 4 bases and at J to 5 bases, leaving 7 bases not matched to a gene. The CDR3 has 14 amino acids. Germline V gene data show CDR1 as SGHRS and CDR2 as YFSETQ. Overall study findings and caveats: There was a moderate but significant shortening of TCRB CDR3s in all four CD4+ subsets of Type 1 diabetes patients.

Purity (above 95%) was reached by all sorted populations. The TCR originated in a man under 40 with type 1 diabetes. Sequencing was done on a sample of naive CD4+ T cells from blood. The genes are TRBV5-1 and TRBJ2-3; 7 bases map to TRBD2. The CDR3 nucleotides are TGCGCCAGCAGCACGGGGGGTCGGGGAGATACGCAGTATTTT. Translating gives CASSTGGRGDTQYF.